Below, 30 T cell receptor beta chains from the same sample are listed, as sequenced in a study of blood T cell repertoires in COVID-19. The data were produced by immunoSEQ multiplex PCR, yet TCRdb's version contains in-frame clones alone and is incomplete. Among 130,000 to 150,000 clones, around 86% were seen once, and the ten largest hold 7% to 10%. The sample taken for sequencing was peripheral blood. The receptors originated from a human donor in a cohort sampled during active COVID-19.

The chain is built from TRBV18 and TRBJ2-5; a possible D gene is TRBD1 (6 bases). This CDR3 contains 14 residues. Germline V gives CDR1 KGHSH, CDR2 LQKENI. Between the trimmed V and J ends, which lost 2 bases and 4 bases, there was a span of 11 bases. Here the CDR3 DNA reads TGTGCCAGCTCACCAGGGGGCGCGGGAGAGACCCAGTACTTC. Amino acids: CASSPGGAGETQYF.

A note on this clone: The sample contains more than one DNA sequence encoding this CDR3. V usage is TRBV9 and J usage is TRBJ2-2; maybe TRBD1 (6 bases). Germline V lookup: CDR1 SGDLS, CDR2 YYNGEE. Trimming left V 5 bases short and J 3 bases short, with 11 bases between. This CDR3 has 14 residues. DNA for the CDR3: TGTGCCAGCAGGGGGGCATCGGACACCGGGGAGCTGTTTTTT. It yields the protein CASRGASDTGELFF.

The chain recombines TRBV18 with TRBJ1-1, with 7 bases aligning to TRBD1. Germline CDR1 KGHSH, CDR2 LQKENI. Losses at the gene ends were 5 bases for V and 4 bases for J; bases not matched to a gene: 10. The CDR3 totals 15 residues. Here the CDR3 DNA reads TGTGCCAGCTCATCTGGGACAGCGAGCGGCACTGAAGCTTTCTTT. This gives the protein CASSSGTASGTEAFF.

The V and J genes are TRBV20-1 and TRBJ2-2, with 7 nucleotides matching TRBD2. The CDR3 consists of 11 residues. CDR1 DFQATT and CDR2 SNEGSKA come from the germline V gene (reference sequence). V was pared by 6 bases and J by 10 bases, with 5 bases of the junction left unmatched. CDR3: CSAPTSKELFF. CDR3 DNA sequence: TGCAGTGCGCCGACTAGCAAGGAGCTGTTTTTT.

J is TRBJ1-5 and V is TRBV28; 9 positions match TRBD1. In germline, CDR1 is MDHEN, CDR2 SYDVKM. The CDR3 is made up of 16 amino acids. V shed 4 bases, J shed 2 bases, and the junction held 6 bases outside the gene matches. For the CDR3, the DNA is TGTGCCAGCAGTTCCCACACAGGGGGCGGCAATCAGCCCCAGCATTTT. Its translation is CASSSHTGGGNQPQHF.

Remarks on this clone: Other nucleotide sequences from this sample produce the same CDR3. The chain carries TRBV7-9 and TRBJ2-7; D possibly corresponds to TRBD1 (6 bases). V was cut by 3 bases and J by 1 base, with 10 bases left in between. The CDR3 sequence is 14 residues long. Germline loops: CDR1 SEHNR, CDR2 FQNEAQ (reference sequence). The CDR3 nucleotides read TGTGCCAGCAGCTTGGGTACAGGGTCCTACGAGCAGTACTTC. As protein: CASSLGTGSYEQYF. Complete variable domain (other parts from reference TRBV7-9 and TRBJ2-7): DTGVSQNPRHKITKRGQNVTFRCDPISEHNRLYWYRQTLGQGPEFLTYFQNEAQLEKSRLLSDRFSAERPKGSFSTLEIQRTEQGDSAMYLCASSLGTGSYEQYFGPGTRLTVT.

CDR3 residues: CASSRQGASNQPQHF. The CDR3 bases are TGCGCCAGCAGCCGACAGGGGGCGAGCAATCAGCCCCAGCATTTT. The genes are TRBV4-1 and TRBJ1-5; 10 positions agree with TRBD1. Per germline, CDR1 MGHRA and CDR2 YSYEKL. J was trimmed by 1 base and V by 4 bases; bases with no gene match: 1. The CDR3 contains 15 residues.

This clone was observed a single time. This chain joins TRBV7-3 and TRBJ2-4; 11 nucleotides agree with TRBD1. This CDR3 is built from 18 residues. CDR1 is SGHTA, CDR2 FQGTGA, per germline. V gave up 5 bases and J gave up 1 base; unmatched junction bases: 10. The CDR3 nucleotides read TGTGCCAGCAGCCGGGACAGGGGGACCCGCGGGGCCAAAAACATTCAGTACTTC. Its translation is CASSRDRGTRGAKNIQYF.

The chain employs TRBV19 and TRBJ2-4; tentative D call: TRBD1 (7 bases). Germline V gene data show CDR1 as LNHDA and CDR2 as SQIVND (reference sequence). The CDR3 runs 16 residues. The germline V and J ends were trimmed by 3 bases and 1 base, with 13 bases remaining between them. The CDR3 sequence is CASSMQGGWAKNIQYF. The CDR3 DNA reads as TGTGCCAGTAGTATGCAGGGGGGATGGGCCAAAAACATTCAGTACTTC.

This rearrangement joins TRBV28 to TRBJ2-1, with TRBD2 as a possible D gene (6 bases). This CDR3 is 14 amino acids long. In germline, CDR1 is MDHEN, CDR2 SYDVKM. V was clipped by 7 bases and J by 6 bases, with 16 bases between them. The DNA of the CDR3 is TGTGCCAGCACCGTGTTTATGGGGGGCAATGAGCAGTTCTTC. Its translation is CASTVFMGGNEQFF.

The V gene is TRBV7-2, the J gene TRBJ2-7, with TRBD2 identical over 8 bases. The CDR3 loop spans 16 amino acids. Losses at the gene ends were 5 bases for V and 0 bases for J; bases not matched to a gene: 9. Germline assignment: CDR1 SGHTA and CDR2 FQGNSA. The DNA of the CDR3 is TGTGCCAGCAGCCGTTCTAGCGGGTTCAGCTCCTACGAGCAGTACTTC. It yields the protein CASSRSSGFSSYEQYF.

The rearrangement links TRBV5-1 to TRBJ1-1; 11 bases fit TRBD1. The CDR3 totals 15 residues. CDR1 SGHRS and CDR2 YFSETQ come from the germline V gene. V gave up 4 bases and J gave up 1 base; unmatched junction bases: 3. The CDR3 loop is CASSRTGGPNTEAFF. In DNA, the CDR3 is TGCGCCAGCAGCAGGACAGGGGGCCCGAACACTGAAGCTTTCTTT.

The chain uses TRBV5-4 and TRBJ2-2, with 7 bases lining up with TRBD2. The germline V gene has CDR1 SGHNT and CDR2 YYREEE (reference sequence). V shed 1 base and J 3 bases; nucleotides not matched to a gene: 15. CDR3 length equals 19 residues. The CDR3 DNA follows: TGTGCCAGCAGCTTGCCCTTAGGCGGGAGCGGTTCGGACACCGGGGAGCTGTTTTTT. Translating it yields CASSLPLGGSGSDTGELFF.

In its sample, this clone was seen a few times. V usage is TRBV2 and J usage is TRBJ2-3; D remains ambiguous. V dropped 5 bases and J dropped 6 bases, with 12 bases sitting between them. CDR1 is SNHLY, CDR2 FYNNEI, per germline. This CDR3 has 13 residues. CDR3 sequence reads: CASSNLPVDTQYF. As DNA, the CDR3 is TGTGCCAGCAGTAATCTACCTGTGGATACGCAGTATTTT.

J is TRBJ2-1 and V is TRBV4-2; 7 bases are a match to TRBD2. After removal of 4 bases from V and 3 bases from J, the junction contained 6 bases not matched to a gene. The CDR3 is made up of 15 amino acids. Germline CDR1 is LGHNA and CDR2 is YNFKEQ. The CDR3 nucleotides are TGTGCCAGCAGCCCCCAGGGAGGGCTCTACAATGAGCAGTTCTTC. Amino acids: CASSPQGGLYNEQFF.

This clone has only one observation. The chain is built from TRBV24-1 and TRBJ2-7; 7 positions match TRBD2. Germline V gene sequence: CDR1 KGHDR, CDR2 SFDVKD. The CDR3 length is 15 residues. V dropped 3 bases and J dropped 6; count of bases not matched to a gene: 10. The CDR3 nucleotides are TGTGCCACCAGTGATCGGCGAGGGAGGGCCCCCGAGCAGTACTTC. This encodes CATSDRRGRAPEQYF.

This clone was counted only a few times. The genes are TRBV5-1 and TRBJ2-1; D not resolved. Germline loops: CDR1 SGHRS, CDR2 YFSETQ. This CDR3 is 15 amino acids long. Trimming left V 5 bases short and J 2 bases short, with 14 bases between. The CDR3, as DNA: TGCGCCAGCAGTCGGTCAATGCAAACCTACAATGAGCAGTTCTTC. It specifies CASSRSMQTYNEQFF. Full variable domain (outside the CDR3, taken from reference TRBV5-1 and TRBJ2-1): KAGVTQTPRYLIKTRGQQVTLSCSPISGHRSVSWYQQTPGQGLQFLFEYFSETQRNKGNFPGRFSGRQFSNSRSEMNVSTLELGDSALYLCASSRSMQTYNEQFFGPGTRLTVL.

This clone was detected only once. Other DNA variants within this sample encode the same CDR3. The chain couples TRBV7-3 to TRBJ2-2; tentatively, D is TRBD1 (5 bases). The CDR3 extends over 14 amino acids. CDR1 is SGHTA and CDR2 is FQGTGA in the germline V gene. Trimming shortened V by 5 bases and J by 1 base, and 8 bases separated the two germline ends. The CDR3 sequence: CASSLGQNTGELFF. The CDR3 coding sequence is TGTGCCAGCAGCCTAGGACAGAACACCGGGGAGCTGTTTTTT.

The rearrangement links TRBV5-4 to TRBJ2-1; 8 bases match TRBD2. V dropped 7 bases and J dropped 0; count of bases not matched to a gene: 9. Germline V gene lookup returns CDR1 SGHNT and CDR2 YYREEE (reference sequence). This CDR3 spans 16 amino acids. The CDR3 DNA sequence: TGTGCCAGCGGGCCCGGGGGGGGAGCCTCCTACAATGAGCAGTTCTTC. Protein product: CASGPGGGASYNEQFF.

V is TRBV6-6 and J is TRBJ1-1; tentative D call: TRBD1 (6 bases). V was trimmed by 2 bases and J by 6 bases, leaving 10 bases between them. Per germline, CDR1 MNHNY and CDR2 SVGAGI (reference sequence). This CDR3 contains 13 residues. CDR3 bases: TGTGCCAGCAGTTACCCCGACAGGTCTGAAGCTTTCTTT. Its protein is CASSYPDRSEAFF.

The chain has TRBV29-1 and TRBJ2-1; D is undetermined. V shed 1 base and J shed 6 bases, with 13 bases lying between them. Germline V gives CDR1 SQVTM, CDR2 ANQGSEA. There are 14 residues in the CDR3. CDR3: CSVEGSRGANEQFF. The DNA of the CDR3 is TGCAGCGTTGAAGGGTCGCGAGGCGCCAATGAGCAGTTCTTC.

The chain has TRBV6-6 and TRBJ2-7; 7 bases align to TRBD1. This CDR3 is built from 15 residues. The germline V gene has CDR1 MNHNY and CDR2 SVGAGI (reference sequence). V lost 5 bases, J lost 2 bases, and 9 bases stayed unmatched. The CDR3 region has the DNA TGTGCCAGCAGTACCTCTCTGGGACAGACCTACGAGCAGTACTTC. It translates to CASSTSLGQTYEQYF.

V gene TRBV11-2 combines with J gene TRBJ2-1, with TRBD2 matching over 8 bases. Germline assignment: CDR1 SGHAT and CDR2 FQNNGV. The V and J ends lost 3 bases and 8 bases, in that order; junction bases with no gene match: 18. The CDR3 consists of 18 residues. The CDR3 nucleotides read TGTGCCAGCAGCTTGGGGTTTATGGGGACTAGGATTTTGGATGAGCAGTTCTTC. It translates to CASSLGFMGTRILDEQFF.

This chain links TRBV27 with TRBJ1-2; possible D gene TRBD1, 5 bases. V lost 0 bases, J lost 0 bases, and 11 bases lay in between. The CDR3 length is 16 residues. Germline V gene sequence: CDR1 MNHEY, CDR2 SMNVEV (reference sequence). This chain's CDR3 is CASSLSQGGPNYGYTF. In nucleotides, the CDR3 is TGTGCCAGCAGTTTATCGCAGGGCGGACCTAACTATGGCTACACCTTC.

V gene TRBV12-3 or TRBV12-4 combines with J gene TRBJ2-7; 7 bases are shared with TRBD1. Unmatched junction bases numbered 9, after V lost 2 bases and J lost 11 bases. The length of the CDR3 is 13 residues. The CDR3 coding sequence is TGTGCCAGCAGTTTAAATAGTGGACAGGCCAAGTACTTC. It is translated as CASSLNSGQAKYF.

The chain carries TRBV4-1 and TRBJ2-5; 11 bases are a match to TRBD2. The CDR3 runs 17 residues. With 4 bases clipped from V and 1 base from J, the junction kept 8 bases outside the gene matches. Germline V gene lookup returns CDR1 MGHRA and CDR2 YSYEKL. CDR3 sequence: CASSPSGRRSRQETQYF. CDR3 in DNA: TGCGCCAGCAGCCCTAGCGGGAGGAGGTCCCGCCAAGAGACCCAGTACTTC.

About this clone: In the same sample, other DNA sequences code for this CDR3. This chain joins TRBV28 and TRBJ1-2; D may be TRBD1 (6 bases). CDR3 size: 12 residues. The germline V and J ends were trimmed by 5 bases and 2 bases, with 6 bases remaining between them. In germline, CDR1 is MDHEN, CDR2 SYDVKM. The CDR3 DNA reads as TGTGCCAGCAGTCAGGGGAACTATGGCTACACCTTC. Its translation: CASSQGNYGYTF.

The CDR3 DNA is TGTGCCAGCAGCGTGGGGACTGGGGGCACCGGGGAGCTGTTTTTT. This codes for CASSVGTGGTGELFF. The chain has TRBV9 and TRBJ2-2, with D possibly matching TRBD2 (6 bases). CDR1 is SGDLS, CDR2 YYNGEE, per germline. The CDR3 spans 15 residues. V dropped 2 bases and J dropped 4 bases, with 12 bases sitting between them. Full variable domain (rest looked up from reference TRBV9 and TRBJ2-2): DSGVTQTPKHLITATGQRVTLRCSPRSGDLSVYWYQQSLDQGLQFLIQYYNGEERAKGNILERFSAQQFPDLHSELNLSSLELGDSALYFCASSVGTGGTGELFFGEGSRLTVL.

This clone was seen just once. The chain employs TRBV9 and TRBJ2-3; TRBD2 matches at 13 bases. CDR1 and CDR2 (germline): SGDLS, YYNGEE. The CDR3 has 18 amino acids. The J segment lost 4 bases and the V segment lost 0 bases, leaving 8 bases of the junction unmatched. DNA of the CDR3: TGTGCCAGCAGCGTAGGACTAGGACTAGCGGGAGTACCAGATACGCAGTATTTT. This encodes CASSVGLGLAGVPDTQYF. The full variable domain, completed using reference TRBV9 and TRBJ2-3, is DSGVTQTPKHLITATGQRVTLRCSPRSGDLSVYWYQQSLDQGLQFLIQYYNGEERAKGNILERFSAQQFPDLHSELNLSSLELGDSALYFCASSVGLGLAGVPDTQYFGPGTRLTVL.

This clone was picked up one time. The J gene is TRBJ2-7, the V gene TRBV13, with D possibly TRBD1 on 6 matching bases. Germline V gives CDR1 PRHDT, CDR2 FYEKMQ (reference sequence). The CDR3 length is 15 residues. The V gene lost 1 base and the J gene lost 0 bases, with 10 bases spanning the gap. The DNA for the CDR3 is TGTGCCAGCAGCTTAGACAGGGAAAGCTCCTACGAGCAGTACTTC. It specifies CASSLDRESSYEQYF.